A single sample is the source of the 20 T cell receptor beta chains below, sequenced in a study of cytomegalovirus exposure and HLA in healthy donors. 13 Jbeta primers and 60 Vbeta primers were used for the PCR. Assay used: immunoSEQ multiplex PCR; TCRdb lists only in-frame clones, some missing. The table records around 200,000 clones, around 85% of them present only once. Sequenced material: PBMCs. The source of these receptors is a man in his fifties or sixties in good health and CMV-seronegative.

The chain employs TRBV7-3 and TRBJ2-2; 14 bases line up with TRBD2. Germline V gene lookup returns CDR1 SGHTA and CDR2 FQGTGA. The CDR3 length is 16 residues. Germline trimming cut 5 bases from V and 7 bases from J; bases unmatched to any gene: 6. The CDR3 loop reads CASSLGLAGVNGELFF. As DNA, the CDR3 is TGTGCCAGCAGCCTGGGACTAGCGGGAGTGAACGGGGAGCTGTTTTTT.

This chain connects TRBV4-2 to TRBJ2-1, with TRBD1 identical over 7 bases. Losses at the gene ends were 1 base for V and 2 bases for J; bases not matched to a gene: 5. Germline V lookup: CDR1 LGHNA, CDR2 YNFKEQ. CDR3 size: 16 residues. The CDR3 DNA is TGTGCCAGCAGCCAAGCGAGTGGGACAGCCTACAATGAGCAGTTCTTC. It specifies CASSQASGTAYNEQFF.

The genes are TRBV28 and TRBJ2-5; TRBD2 might be the D (5 bases). V shed 7 bases and J shed 2 bases, with 14 bases lying between them. Germline V gene sequence: CDR1 MDHEN, CDR2 SYDVKM. The CDR3 consists of 14 residues. CDR3 in amino acids: CASKRSPGQETQYF. As DNA, the CDR3 is TGTGCCAGCAAGAGGTCTCCGGGGCAAGAGACCCAGTACTTC.

The rearrangement joins TRBV7-2 to TRBJ1-1; tentative D call: TRBD1 (5 bases). Per the germline V gene, CDR1 is SGHTA and CDR2 is FQGNSA. V was shortened by 4 bases and J by 4 bases, with 13 bases between the two germline ends. This CDR3 comprises 14 residues. CDR3 nucleotide sequence: TGTGCCAGCAGCTCCCAGGGAGGAGGCACTGAAGCTTTCTTT. Its translation is CASSSQGGGTEAFF. Combining the CDR3 with reference TRBV7-2 and TRBJ1-1 gives the whole variable domain GAGVSQSPSNKVTEKGKDVELRCDPISGHTALYWYRQSLGQGLEFLIYFQGNSAPDKSGLPSDRFSAERTGGSVSTLTIQRTQQEDSAVYLCASSSQGGGTEAFFGQGTRLTVV.

J is TRBJ1-1 and V is TRBV6-1; TRBD1 might be the D (5 bases). The CDR3 sequence is 15 residues long. Germline V CDR1 and CDR2: MNHNS, SASEGT. Trimming cost V 7 bases and J 0 bases, with 15 bases left between them. CDR3 coding DNA: TGTGCCAGCAAAGAACCCGGGACTCTGAACACTGAAGCTTTCTTT. The encoded protein is CASKEPGTLNTEAFF.

The V gene is TRBV27, the J gene TRBJ2-7; 7 positions agree with TRBD2. The CDR3 runs 14 residues. Germline V gene data show CDR1 as MNHEY and CDR2 as SMNVEV (reference sequence). J was trimmed by 2 bases and V by 3 bases; bases with no gene match: 4. The DNA of the CDR3 is TGTGCCAGCAGTTTGGGAGGGTTCCCCTACGAGCAGTACTTC. This gives the protein CASSLGGFPYEQYF.

The V and J genes are TRBV27 and TRBJ1-5; possibly TRBD1 for D (5 bases). Germline V lookup: CDR1 MNHEY, CDR2 SMNVEV (reference sequence). The CDR3 extends over 15 amino acids. Trimming took off 4 bases at V and 1 base at J, with 11 bases between the two ends. The CDR3 region has the DNA TGTGCCAGCAGTTCCAGGGCGTTCAGCAATCAGCCCCAGCATTTT. It encodes CASSSRAFSNQPQHF.

The CDR3 sequence is CASSSSGYSYEQYF. DNA of the CDR3: TGTGCCAGCAGCTCTAGCGGGTACTCCTACGAGCAGTACTTC. The chain carries TRBV7-9 and TRBJ2-7; TRBD2 matches at 8 bases. The J segment lost 0 bases and the V segment lost 4 bases, leaving 2 bases of the junction unmatched. The CDR3 spans 14 residues. Germline CDR1 SEHNR, CDR2 FQNEAQ (reference sequence).

The V gene is TRBV27, the J gene TRBJ2-7; 14 bases line up with TRBD2. The germline gives CDR1 MNHEY, CDR2 SMNVEV (reference sequence). CDR3 length equals 17 residues. The ends lost 0 bases at V and 0 bases at J; junction bases unmatched: 1. The CDR3 sequence: CASSLSTSGRASYEQYF. The CDR3 DNA reads as TGTGCCAGCAGTTTATCGACTAGCGGGAGGGCCTCCTACGAGCAGTACTTC.

V and J are TRBV19 and TRBJ1-1; TRBD1 is a possible D gene (6 bases). With 4 bases removed from V and 5 bases from J, the gap between germline ends came to 14 bases. Germline V gene lookup returns CDR1 LNHDA and CDR2 SQIVND (reference sequence). The CDR3 is 14 residues long. CDR3 nucleotide sequence: TGTGCCAGTAGTAGCCAGGGGTTCGGTACTGAAGCTTTCTTT. Translated: CASSSQGFGTEAFF.

The genes are TRBV5-1 and TRBJ2-1; 8 positions agree with TRBD2. V lost 4 bases, J lost 9 bases, and 9 bases stayed unmatched. The CDR3 is made up of 14 amino acids. Germline V gene lookup returns CDR1 SGHRS and CDR2 YFSETQ. CDR3 sequence (DNA): TGCGCCAGCAGCCCGAGCGGGAGTTGGAGTGAGCAGTTCTTC. As protein: CASSPSGSWSEQFF.

This clone was detected once. The chain recombines TRBV11-2 with TRBJ2-1; tentative D call: TRBD1 (5 bases). Germline lookup yields CDR1 SGHAT and CDR2 FQNNGV. The V end was cut by 5 bases, the J end by 1 base, with 9 bases between. There are 14 residues in the CDR3. The CDR3 DNA follows: TGTGCCAGCAGCAGGGGTTTATCCTACAATGAGCAGTTCTTC. Amino acids: CASSRGLSYNEQFF.

The J gene is TRBJ1-4, the V gene TRBV18; D gene unclear. The V gene's germline CDR1 is KGHSH and CDR2 LQKENI. The V and J ends lost 3 bases and 7 bases respectively, with 12 bases between them. The CDR3 covers 14 residues. CDR3 DNA sequence: TGTGCCAGCTCACCGGGGAGACTGGGTGAAAAACTGTTTTTT. Translating gives CASSPGRLGEKLFF.

V is TRBV7-2 and J is TRBJ2-1; 12 bases align to TRBD2. After removal of 2 bases from V and 8 bases from J, the junction contained 4 bases not matched to a gene. Germline CDR1 and CDR2: SGHTA and FQGNSA. This CDR3 is built from 15 residues. In DNA form, the CDR3 reads TGTGCCAGCAGCTTACAACTAGCGGGAGGCTATGAGCAGTTCTTC. Its protein product is CASSLQLAGGYEQFF. The variable domain in full, completed from reference TRBV7-2 and TRBJ2-1, reads GAGVSQSPSNKVTEKGKDVELRCDPISGHTALYWYRQSLGQGLEFLIYFQGNSAPDKSGLPSDRFSAERTGGSVSTLTIQRTQQEDSAVYLCASSLQLAGGYEQFFGPGTRLTVL.

V gene TRBV5-4 combines with J gene TRBJ2-1; 7 nucleotides agree with TRBD2. The CDR3 is 15 amino acids. The V and J ends lost 2 bases and 4 bases, in that order; junction bases with no gene match: 6. Germline V gene sequence: CDR1 SGHNT, CDR2 YYREEE (reference sequence). This CDR3 is CASSFRRELYNEQFF. CDR3 DNA sequence: TGTGCCAGCAGCTTTCGGCGGGAGCTGTACAATGAGCAGTTCTTC.

This clone has more than one count but fewer than ten. This chain links TRBV5-1 with TRBJ2-3; D not resolved. V dropped 4 bases and J dropped 2 bases, with 8 bases sitting between them. CDR3 length: 13 residues. In germline, CDR1 is SGHRS, CDR2 YFSETQ. CDR3 sequence (DNA): TGCGCCAGCAGCGGAGCCAACACAGATACGCAGTATTTT. Translating gives CASSGANTDTQYF.

The chain links TRBV5-6 to TRBJ1-3, with 7 positions matching TRBD1. CDR1 is SGHDT, CDR2 YYEEEE, per germline. The CDR3 sequence is 14 residues long. J lost 0 bases, V lost 6 bases, and 3 bases had no gene match. The CDR3 reads CASNPGGSGNTIYF. DNA of the CDR3: TGTGCCAGCAACCCAGGGGGCTCTGGAAACACCATATATTTT.

The V gene is TRBV5-6, the J gene TRBJ1-5; D is uncertain. The V and J ends lost 1 base and 5 bases respectively, with 19 bases between them. The CDR3 consists of 17 residues. The V gene's germline CDR1 is SGHDT and CDR2 YYEEEE. CDR3 amino acids: CASSLRAGGSIYQPQHF. In nucleotides, the CDR3 is TGTGCCAGCAGCTTGAGGGCGGGTGGGTCGATATATCAGCCCCAGCATTTT. The full variable domain, completed using reference TRBV5-6 and TRBJ1-5, is DAGVTQSPTHLIKTRGQQVTLRCSPKSGHDTVSWYQQALGQGPQFIFQYYEEEERQRGNFPDRFSGHQFPNYSSELNVNALLLGDSALYLCASSLRAGGSIYQPQHFGDGTRLSIL.

J is TRBJ2-7 and V is TRBV27; 8 bases line up with TRBD1. V lost 6 bases and J lost 3; bases outside the gene matches: 4. The germline CDR1 and CDR2 sequences are MNHEY and SMNVEV (reference sequence). CDR3 length: 13 residues. DNA for the CDR3: TGTGCCAGCAGACAGGGGGGAGGCTACGAGCAGTACTTC. Its translation is CASRQGGGYEQYF.

This sequence joins TRBV7-3 and TRBJ1-1, with TRBD1 matching over 8 bases. The CDR3 spans 16 residues. Germline V lookup: CDR1 SGHTA, CDR2 FQGTGA. Trimming removed 2 bases from V and 1 base from J; junction bases left unmatched: 6. The CDR3 is CASSLFDRGRNTEAFF. The CDR3 DNA reads TGTGCCAGCAGCTTATTTGACAGGGGAAGGAACACTGAAGCTTTCTTT.